The rows below give T cell receptor beta chains drawn from one sample of a study of CD8+CD57+ T cells in acquired aplastic anemia. A single record per CDR3 protein comes from TCRdb applying MiXCR to the reads. The table has fewer than 200,000 distinct CDR3 sequences, more than 45% seen once. Sequenced material: sorted CD4+, CD8+, or CD8+CD57+ T cells (not recorded which) from PBMCs. These receptors all come from a human donor with aplastic anemia. Each CDR3 is given with its conserved first and last residue. The order of the fields is clone size, D gene, V gene, J gene, CDR3 protein, CDR3 DNA. D genes are given only for firm matches. Only part of the rows carry a size: once, few, many, or a class if the clone is expanded.

many,TRBD2,TRBV15,TRBJ2-5,CATSTVRTSGVMTQYF,TGTGCCACCAGCACAGTTAGGACTAGTGGGGTGATGACCCAGTACTTC
once,-,TRBV10-3,TRBJ1-1,CATRSVKNYEAFF,TGTGCCACGAGGAGTGTCAAAAACTATGAAGCTTTCTTT
once,TRBD2,TRBV13,TRBJ2-5,CASSLGLAGRGTQYF,TGTGCCAGCAGTTTAGGGTTAGCGGGTCGTGGGACCCAGTACTTC
-,-,TRBV10-1,TRBJ1-2,CASSGQVGYGYTF,TGCGCCAGCAGTGGACAGGTCGGGTATGGCTACACCTTC
-,TRBD2,TRBV24-1,TRBJ2-3,CATSERGGTDTQYF,TGTGCCACCAGTGAGCGGGGGGGCACAGATACGCAGTATTTT
many,TRBD2,TRBV19,TRBJ2-1,CASSIASGGSSYNEQFF,TGTGCCAGTAGTATTGCTAGCGGGGGTTCCTCCTACAATGAGCAGTTCTTC
-,TRBD1,TRBV14,TRBJ2-7,CASSQGTGGFYEQYF,TGTGCCAGCAGCCAAGGGACAGGGGGATTTTACGAGCAGTACTTC
few,TRBD1,TRBV6-1,TRBJ2-7,CASSAGRDSDEQYF,TGTGCCAGCAGTGCGGGACGGGACAGCGACGAGCAGTACTTC
many,TRBD1,TRBV10-3,TRBJ2-3,CAIETGSRGTDTQYF,TGTGCCATCGAGACAGGGAGCCGGGGCACAGATACGCAGTATTTT
-,-,TRBV2,TRBJ2-1,CATRAGTYNEQFF,TGTGCCACCCGGGCGGGGACGTACAATGAGCAGTTCTTC
-,TRBD1,TRBV29-1,TRBJ1-1,CSVAGQGAGEAFF,TGCAGCGTTGCGGGACAGGGGGCAGGTGAAGCTTTCTTT
-,-,TRBV10-3,TRBJ1-1,CAISESLGNTEAFF,TGTGCCATCAGTGAGTCTTTGGGAAACACTGAAGCTTTCTTT
-,TRBD1,TRBV10-2,TRBJ1-1,CASSGQGMTEAFF,TGCGCCAGCAGTGGACAGGGGATGACTGAAGCTTTCTTT
-,TRBD2,TRBV10-3,TRBJ2-7,CAISGEGLAAYEQYF,TGTGCCATCAGTGGAGAAGGACTAGCGGCCTACGAGCAGTACTTC
-,-,TRBV15,TRBJ1-3,CATSTGRVVSGNTIYF,TGTGCCACCAGCACAGGACGGGTTGTCTCTGGAAACACCATATATTTT
-,-,TRBV24-1,TRBJ1-3,CATSDPRTAGNTIYF,TGTGCCACCAGTGATCCGAGGACAGCAGGAAACACCATATATTTT
-,TRBD1,TRBV19,TRBJ2-2,CASSAGQGVTGELFF,TGTGCCAGTAGTGCCGGACAGGGGGTCACCGGGGAGCTGTTTTTT
few,-,TRBV2,TRBJ1-2,CASSADPTSNYGYTF,TGTGCCAGCAGTGCCGACCCGACCTCTAACTATGGCTACACCTTC
-,-,TRBV25-1,TRBJ1-3,CASRAPTSLSGNTIYF,TGTGCCAGCAGAGCTCCGACTAGCCTCTCTGGAAACACCATATATTTT
medium-sized,-,TRBV15,TRBJ1-6,CATSRPTFNSPLHF,TGTGCCACCAGCAGACCGACCTTTAATTCACCCCTCCACTTT
-,-,TRBV29-1,TRBJ1-1,CSVEGQTNTEAFF,TGCAGCGTTGAAGGACAGACGAACACTGAAGCTTTCTTT
few,-,TRBV20-1,TRBJ1-1,CSANEAREEAFF,TGCAGTGCAAATGAGGCTAGGGAAGAAGCTTTCTTT
many,-,TRBV12-5,TRBJ2-2,CASGPGDTGELFF,TGTGCTAGTGGTCCCGGGGACACCGGGGAGCTGTTTTTT
-,-,TRBV15,TRBJ2-1,CATSRVVSMDQFF,TGTGCCACCAGCAGAGTAGTTTCAATGGATCAGTTCTTC
-,-,TRBV5-1,TRBJ2-3,CASSTRTASDTQYF,TGCGCCAGCAGCACTAGGACAGCCTCAGATACGCAGTATTTT
-,-,TRBV15,TRBJ1-1,CATSSMTRPPPEAFF,TGTGCCACCAGCAGCATGACAAGGCCGCCGCCTGAAGCTTTCTTT
-,TRBD2,TRBV4-1,TRBJ2-4,CASSTTSGGAAKNIQYF,TGCGCCAGCAGCACGACTAGCGGGGGGGCGGCCAAAAACATTCAGTACTTC
many,TRBD1,TRBV19,TRBJ1-1,CASSRQGDTEAFF,TGTGCCAGTAGTAGACAGGGTGACACTGAAGCTTTCTTT
-,-,TRBV2,TRBJ1-1,CASRNDRTEAFF,TGTGCCAGCAGGAACGACAGGACCGAAGCTTTCTTT
-,-,TRBV5-6,TRBJ1-5,CASSLVGQGGQPQHF,TGTGCCAGCAGCTTAGTCGGGCAGGGAGGTCAGCCCCAGCATTTT
once,TRBD1,TRBV7-8,TRBJ2-6,CASSPTGGSGANVLTF,TGTGCCAGCAGTCCTACAGGGGGCTCTGGGGCCAACGTCCTGACTTTC
few,-,TRBV24-1,TRBJ2-2,CATMDSPNTGELFF,TGTGCCACCATGGACAGCCCGAACACCGGGGAGCTGTTTTTT
many,-,TRBV12-3/TRBV12-4,TRBJ1-1,CASQRMNTEAFF,TGTGCCAGCCAGAGAATGAACACTGAAGCTTTCTTT
-,-,TRBV2,TRBJ1-5,CASSGRVLSNQPQHF,TGTGCCAGCAGTGGTAGGGTGTTGAGCAATCAGCCCCAGCATTTT
many,TRBD1,TRBV5-1,TRBJ1-4,CASSMGQGIGNEKLFF,TGCGCCAGCAGCATGGGACAGGGGATAGGTAATGAAAAACTGTTTTTT
once,-,TRBV19,TRBJ1-2,CASSPRTRGYTF,TGTGCCAGTAGTCCTCGGACCCGTGGCTACACCTTC
many,TRBD2,TRBV10-3,TRBJ2-3,CAIRTSGGDTQYF,TGTGCCATCAGAACTAGCGGGGGGGATACGCAGTATTTT
many,-,TRBV5-5,TRBJ1-5,CASSPTMRQTNQPQHF,TGTGCCAGCAGTCCTACCATGAGACAGACCAATCAGCCCCAGCATTTT
-,-,TRBV3-1,TRBJ1-3,CASSHRPYRGNTIYF,TGTGCCAGCAGCCATCGGCCCTATAGGGGAAACACCATATATTTT
-,TRBD1,TRBV19,TRBJ1-2,CASSSGTGISVVYGYTF,TGTGCCAGTAGTTCCGGGACAGGGATCTCCGTGGTTTATGGCTACACCTTC
-,-,TRBV12-3/TRBV12-4,TRBJ2-5,CASSTRGEETQYF,TGTGCCAGCAGCACGAGAGGCGAAGAGACCCAGTACTTC
many,TRBD2,TRBV7-3,TRBJ2-3,CASSWGGGADTQYF,TGTGCCAGCAGCTGGGGCGGGGGGGCAGATACGCAGTATTTT
many,TRBD1,TRBV6-1,TRBJ1-6,CASKGTGKPPLHF,TGTGCCAGCAAAGGGACAGGGAAGCCACCCCTCCACTTT
-,-,TRBV4-3,TRBJ1-4,CASSLVGTEKLFF,TGCGCCAGCAGCCTGGTGGGCACAGAAAAACTGTTTTTT
-,-,TRBV6-1,TRBJ1-5,CASSETPGPSNQPQHF,TGTGCCAGCAGTGAAACTCCAGGCCCCAGCAATCAGCCCCAGCATTTT
once,-,TRBV24-1,TRBJ1-3,CATSDSRGPGNTIYF,TGTGCCACCAGTGATTCACGGGGACCTGGAAACACCATATATTTT
many,-,TRBV5-1,TRBJ1-1,CASSPAVGTVHTEAFF,TGCGCCAGCAGCCCGGCGGTCGGGACGGTGCACACTGAAGCTTTCTTT
-,TRBD2,TRBV2,TRBJ2-7,CASSEVSSLGGRARTSEQYF,TGTGCCAGCAGTGAAGTATCGTCGCTAGGCGGGAGGGCCAGGACGTCCGAGCAGTACTTC
-,TRBD1,TRBV20-1,TRBJ2-5,CSASVGTGQETQYF,TGCAGTGCTAGCGTCGGGACAGGACAAGAGACCCAGTACTTC
-,-,TRBV7-2,TRBJ1-1,CASSLDWRNTEAFF,TGTGCCAGCAGCTTGGATTGGCGAAACACTGAAGCTTTCTTT
-,-,TRBV2,TRBJ1-5,CASSEEENQPQHF,TGTGCCAGCAGTGAGGAGGAGAATCAGCCCCAGCATTTT
-,-,TRBV7-9,TRBJ1-2,CASSLDRLNYGYTF,TGTGCCAGCAGCTTGGACCGACTAAACTATGGCTACACCTTC
-,-,TRBV10-3,TRBJ1-1,CAISESTTVAFF,TGTGCCATCAGTGAGTCCACCACGGTAGCTTTCTTT
many,-,TRBV5-6,TRBJ2-7,CASRRLDYYEQYF,TGTGCCAGCAGGAGACTGGACTATTACGAGCAGTACTTC
-,-,TRBV10-3,TRBJ1-2,CASSDPSLRTSGNTF,TGTGCCAGCTCAGACCCTAGCCTTCGGACCTCTGGAAACACCTTC
-,-,TRBV20-1,TRBJ1-5,CSAGRDSNQPQHF,TGCAGTGCTGGGAGGGACAGCAATCAGCCCCAGCATTTT
-,-,TRBV24-1,TRBJ1-2,CATSDNIRDRGYTF,TGTGCCACCAGTGACAACATACGAGATCGTGGCTACACCTTC
-,-,TRBV7-2,TRBJ1-2,CASSLDMAAGGYTF,TGTGCCAGCAGCCTCGACATGGCGGCGGGTGGCTACACCTTC
many,-,TRBV27,TRBJ1-1,CASISGLRNTEAFF,TGTGCCAGCATCTCCGGACTTCGGAACACTGAAGCTTTCTTT